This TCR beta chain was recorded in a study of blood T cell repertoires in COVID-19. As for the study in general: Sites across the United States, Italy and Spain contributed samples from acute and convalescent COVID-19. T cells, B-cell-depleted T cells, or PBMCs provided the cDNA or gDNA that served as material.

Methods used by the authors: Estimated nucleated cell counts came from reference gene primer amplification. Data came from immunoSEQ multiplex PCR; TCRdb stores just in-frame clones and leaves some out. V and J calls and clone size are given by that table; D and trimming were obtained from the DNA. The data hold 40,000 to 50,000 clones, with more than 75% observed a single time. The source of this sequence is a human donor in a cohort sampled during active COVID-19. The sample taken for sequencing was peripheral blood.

The CDR3 here is CASSQSSSTGELFF. The CDR3 DNA reads TGTGCCAGCAGCCAATCGTCGTCCACCGGGGAGCTGTTTTTT. V usage is TRBV16 and J usage is TRBJ2-2; no clear D. The CDR3 is made up of 14 amino acids. CDR1 and CDR2 from the germline V gene are KGHSY and FQNENV. V gave up 0 bases and J gave up 4 bases, with 6 bases separating them.